This entry lists 10 T cell receptor beta chains sequenced from one sample in a study of cytomegalovirus exposure and HLA in healthy donors. PCR used 60 Vbeta primers and 13 Jbeta primers. Libraries were prepared by immunoSEQ multiplex PCR; TCRdb keeps only in-frame clonotypes and omits some of them. The sample shows about 160,000 clones, 85% of them seen only once. Sample: PBMCs. The receptors here all came from a man between 18 and 35 years old in good health and CMV-seropositive.

The chain couples TRBV19 to TRBJ2-1, with TRBD2 identical over 11 bases. The CDR3 extends over 16 amino acids. Looked up from germline, CDR1 is LNHDA and CDR2 is SQIVND (reference sequence). Losses at the gene ends were 5 bases for V and 7 bases for J; bases not matched to a gene: 10. CDR3 coding DNA: TGTGCCAGTAGTCTCCTTCTAGCGGGGGGCCTAAATGAGCAGTTCTTC. Residues: CASSLLLAGGLNEQFF.

The chain couples TRBV7-2 to TRBJ2-7, with 11 bases aligning to TRBD1. The CDR3 is made up of 14 amino acids. Per germline, CDR1 SGHTA and CDR2 FQGNSA. V trimming: 4 bases; J trimming: 3 bases; junction bases outside the gene matches: 2. CDR3 amino acids: CASSSGQGGYEQYF. CDR3 bases: TGTGCCAGCAGCTCGGGACAGGGGGGCTACGAGCAGTACTTC.

This clone was observed once. The chain is built from TRBV6-1 and TRBJ1-2, with D perhaps matching TRBD1 (6 bases). Per germline, CDR1 MNHNS and CDR2 SASEGT. The CDR3 runs to 13 residues. Deletions cut 4 bases from V and 4 bases from J, with 10 bases between. CDR3 in DNA: TGTGCCAGCAGTGCGGAGACAGGCTATGGCTACACCTTC. Translating it yields CASSAETGYGYTF.

This clone has a handful of counts. This rearrangement joins TRBV19 to TRBJ2-2; 9 bases are shared with TRBD1. The CDR3 spans 15 residues. CDR1 and CDR2 from the germline V gene are LNHDA and SQIVND (reference sequence). V lost 7 bases to trimming and J lost 3 bases; unmatched junction nucleotides: 6. The CDR3 nucleotides read TGTGCCAGTACCGACAGGGGGAGAGACACCGGGGAGCTGTTTTTT. Protein sequence: CASTDRGRDTGELFF.

The rearrangement joins TRBV19 to TRBJ1-2; 8 bases align to TRBD1. The germline V gene encodes CDR1 LNHDA and CDR2 SQIVND (reference sequence). V dropped 6 bases and J dropped 0; count of bases not matched to a gene: 15. The CDR3 length is 18 residues. The CDR3 loop is CASSQTFDRGLANYGYTF. The CDR3 DNA is TGTGCCAGTAGCCAAACCTTCGACAGGGGCCTCGCTAACTATGGCTACACCTTC.

The chain is built from TRBV6-1 and TRBJ2-7; tentatively, D is TRBD2 (6 bases). Trimming cost V 8 bases and J 5 bases, with 19 bases left between them. The CDR3 has 14 residues. The germline V gene encodes CDR1 MNHNS and CDR2 SASEGT. CDR3 sequence reads: CASAMTAGTHEQYF. CDR3 DNA sequence: TGTGCCAGCGCCATGACGGCGGGGACCCACGAGCAGTACTTC.

The genes are TRBV10-3 and TRBJ1-6, with 7 bases aligning to TRBD1. Trimming at V came to 4 bases and at J to 8 bases, leaving 8 bases not matched to a gene. Germline V gene data show CDR1 as ENHRY and CDR2 as SYGVKD. This CDR3 is built from 15 residues. The CDR3 coding sequence is TGTGCCATCAGTGCGGAACAGGGGCCTGATTCACCCCTCCACTTT. This gives the protein CAISAEQGPDSPLHF.

Points on this clone: The identical CDR3 is also encoded by other nucleotide sequences in the sample. CDR3 amino acids: CASSLDRETQYF. Here the CDR3 DNA reads TGTGCCAGCAGCTTGGACCGGGAGACCCAGTACTTC. The chain is built from TRBV5-4 and TRBJ2-5; D unresolved. Trimming pared 0 bases from V and 5 bases from J, leaving 5 bases between. In germline, CDR1 is SGHNT, CDR2 YYREEE (reference sequence). The CDR3 has 12 amino acids.

The V gene is TRBV19, the J gene TRBJ2-5, with D possibly matching TRBD2 (5 bases). The V gene lost 1 base and the J gene lost 5 bases, with 5 bases spanning the gap. Germline lookup yields CDR1 LNHDA and CDR2 SQIVND (reference sequence). The CDR3 is made up of 12 amino acids. The CDR3 sequence is CASSIGRETQYF. CDR3 bases: TGTGCCAGTAGTATAGGGAGGGAGACCCAGTACTTC.

This clone was seen a handful of times. This sequence joins TRBV5-1 and TRBJ1-1; weak D call: TRBD1 (6 bases). The CDR3 is 14 residues long. V was clipped by 0 bases and J by 5 bases, with 11 bases between them. The germline CDR1 and CDR2 sequences are SGHRS and YFSETQ. CDR3 nucleotide sequence: TGCGCCAGCAGCTTGGAGGCGGGGGCAACTGAAGCTTTCTTT. Amino acids: CASSLEAGATEAFF.